This T cell receptor beta chain was captured in a study of Graves' ophthalmopathy and Graves' hyperthyroidism. Study observations and caveats: Most expanded thyroid clonotypes above 0.001 frequency also appeared in blood. This model predicted ophthalmopathy progression (sensitivity around 71%, specificity 72% to 80%).

The authors isolated PBMCs from around 10 ml of fresh peripheral blood. This clonotype was counted only a few times. As yet, its antigen is unknown. Beta-chain TCR CDR3 regions were amplified from RNA transcripts. First-round RT-PCR used HTBI primers; second-round multiplex PCR followed. One entry per CDR3 protein results from TCRdb running MiXCR on the multiplex PCR reads. Here the sample spans 500,000 to 700,000 distinct CDR3 sequences, around a fifth being singletons. This TCR came from a woman between 18 and 29 years old with stable Graves' hyperthyroidism. Some clones in this sample may be carry-over from other donors' samples. The source material was peripheral blood.

The CDR3 bases are TGTGCCAGCAGCGCCGACGTCGACAGGAAGAACACCGGGGAGCTGTTTTTT. Its protein is CASSADVDRKNTGELFF. This chain links TRBV9 with TRBJ2-2, with a possible D match to TRBD1 (6 bases). The V end was cut by 3 bases, the J end by 1 base, with 16 bases between. The CDR3 sequence is 17 residues long. The germline gives CDR1 SGDLS, CDR2 YYNGEE.